These 20 T cell receptor beta chains were all obtained from the same sample, sequenced in a study of T-cell memory formation after mild COVID-19. TCRdb redid the calling of the 5' RACE reads with MiXCR, one entry per CDR3 protein. The table lists fewer than 95,000 distinct CDR3 sequences, more than 10% of them singletons. Sequencing used PBMCs or a T cell subset sorted from them (not recorded which). The receptors derive from an adult woman who had mild COVID-19 (a few samples of this study predate the infection). Cell type and time point are not known.

This chain uses TRBV3-1 with TRBJ2-7; D may match TRBD1 or TRBD2 (5 bases each). Germline V gene lookup returns CDR1 LGHDT and CDR2 YNNKEL (reference sequence). Between the trimmed V and J ends, which lost 3 bases and 2 bases, there was a span of 5 bases. The CDR3 runs to 12 residues. The CDR3 sequence is CASSQGPYEQYF. CDR3 coding DNA: TGTGCCAGCAGCCAGGGACCCTACGAGCAGTACTTC.

This clonotype was found a few times. This chain uses TRBV29-1 with TRBJ1-1, with TRBD1 matching 7 bases. This CDR3 is 15 amino acids long. V trimming: 5 bases; J trimming: 1 base; junction bases outside the gene matches: 10. Germline CDR1 reads SQVTM; CDR2 reads ANQGSEA. The CDR3 bases are TGCAGCGTTCCGGTACAGGGGAAATGGAACACTGAAGCTTTCTTT. This sequence encodes CSVPVQGKWNTEAFF.

This chain connects TRBV5-1 to TRBJ2-7, with a weak D call TRBD2 (6 bases). Germline values: CDR1 SGHRS, CDR2 YFSETQ. V lost 2 bases to trimming and J lost 6 bases, with 18 bases between them. This CDR3 is built from 15 residues. The CDR3: CASSLGDSRGIEQYF. The CDR3 DNA follows: TGCGCCAGCAGCTTAGGGGACTCTAGGGGCATCGAGCAGTACTTC.

V is TRBV30 and J is TRBJ1-1; D uncertain. Germline V gene data show CDR1 as GTSNPN and CDR2 as SVGIG (reference sequence). The CDR3 sequence is 13 residues long. Between the trimmed V and J ends, which lost 2 bases and 7 bases, there was a span of 14 bases. The CDR3 is CAWSLGVGYEAFF. DNA for the CDR3: TGTGCCTGGAGTTTGGGTGTGGGGTATGAAGCTTTCTTT.

A few counts support this clonotype. This chain uses TRBV24-1 with TRBJ2-7; tentatively, D is TRBD1 (6 bases). Trimming removed 4 bases at V and 3 bases at J, with 12 bases between. This CDR3 has 14 amino acids. The germline CDR1 and CDR2 sequences are KGHDR and SFDVKD. The CDR3 DNA sequence: TGTGCCACCAGTGAACCTGGACAGATCTACGAGCAGTACTTC. Translation gives CATSEPGQIYEQYF.

The V call is TRBV4-3, the J call TRBJ2-5, with D tentatively TRBD1 (5 bases). Trimming removed 1 base from V and 1 base from J, with 13 bases in between. Germline lookup yields CDR1 LGHNA and CDR2 YSLEER. This CDR3 has 16 amino acids. CDR3 region: CASSQAIGETQETQYF. DNA for the CDR3: TGCGCCAGCAGCCAAGCCATAGGGGAAACCCAAGAGACCCAGTACTTC.

Only a few counts were recorded for this clonotype. The V and J genes are TRBV9 and TRBJ2-7; D possibly matches TRBD1 or TRBD2 (6 bases each). Trimming pared 1 base from V and 2 bases from J, leaving 13 bases between. The CDR3 consists of 15 residues. The germline CDR1 and CDR2 sequences are SGDLS and YYNGEE. The DNA for the CDR3 is TGTGCCAGCAGCGTATCCACGGGGGCCCCCTACGAGCAGTACTTC. Translating gives CASSVSTGAPYEQYF.

CDR3 sequence reads: CASSQYISGGRQETQYF. CDR3 bases: TGCGCCAGCAGCCAATACATCAGCGGGGGGAGACAAGAGACCCAGTACTTC. V is TRBV4-1 and J is TRBJ2-5, with 9 bases aligning to TRBD2. V lost 2 bases to trimming and J lost 2 bases; unmatched junction nucleotides: 9. This CDR3 is built from 17 residues. Germline V gene sequence: CDR1 MGHRA, CDR2 YSYEKL.

The V call is TRBV7-2, the J call TRBJ2-7; D gene uncertain. Germline CDR1 SGHTA, CDR2 FQGNSA. This CDR3 comprises 13 residues. Trimming took off 1 base at V and 3 bases at J, with 7 bases between the two ends. This chain's CDR3 is CASSLEPDYEQYF. Here the CDR3 DNA reads TGTGCCAGCAGCTTAGAACCCGACTACGAGCAGTACTTC.

The chain joins TRBV19 to TRBJ1-5; TRBD1 is a possible D gene (5 bases). Germline V CDR1 and CDR2: LNHDA, SQIVND (reference sequence). Between the trimmed V and J ends, which lost 3 bases and 6 bases, there was a span of 15 bases. There are 15 residues in the CDR3. This CDR3 is CASSIERGGGQPQHF. In nucleotides, the CDR3 is TGTGCCAGTAGTATTGAACGGGGGGGAGGTCAGCCCCAGCATTTT.

This chain connects TRBV7-8 to TRBJ2-1; D call uncertain. The V gene's germline CDR1 is SGHVS and CDR2 FQNEAQ. This CDR3 is 14 amino acids long. V shed 5 bases and J shed 2 bases, with 10 bases lying between them. In DNA, the CDR3 is TGTGCCAGCAGCCCCTACCAAACCTACAATGAGCAGTTCTTC. Translated: CASSPYQTYNEQFF. Full variable domain (outside the CDR3, taken from reference TRBV7-8 and TRBJ2-1): GAGVSQSPRYKVAKRGQDVALRCDPISGHVSLFWYQQALGQGPEFLTYFQNEAQLDKSGLPSDRFFAERPEGSVSTLKIQRTQQEDSAVYLCASSPYQTYNEQFFGPGTRLTVL.

This clonotype was found many times. The chain is built from TRBV20-1 and TRBJ2-7; tentative D call: TRBD1 (5 bases). CDR1 is DFQATT and CDR2 is SNEGSKA in the germline V gene (reference sequence). The V gene lost 1 base and the J gene lost 3 bases, with 16 bases spanning the gap. This CDR3 has 15 residues. The CDR3 spells CSARAPDKAFYEQYF. The CDR3 bases are TGCAGTGCTAGAGCCCCGGACAAAGCTTTCTACGAGCAGTACTTC.

V and J are TRBV29-1 and TRBJ2-1, with unresolved D. V was clipped by 0 bases and J by 4 bases, with 4 bases between them. The CDR3 covers 12 residues. Germline assignment: CDR1 SQVTM and CDR2 ANQGSEA. CDR3 sequence reads: CSVEEKYNEQFF. The CDR3 coding sequence is TGCAGCGTTGAAGAAAAATACAATGAGCAGTTCTTC.

This clonotype was counted a single time. This chain links TRBV9 with TRBJ2-3; D possibly matches TRBD1 or TRBD2 (5 bases each). This CDR3 region has 17 residues. With 4 bases removed from V and 2 bases from J, the gap between germline ends came to 20 bases. Germline V gene data show CDR1 as SGDLS and CDR2 as YYNGEE. In DNA, the CDR3 is TGTGCCAGCAGCCCCCTTAATAGCTGGGGGATCACAGATACGCAGTATTTT. Amino acid sequence: CASSPLNSWGITDTQYF.

The chain uses TRBV4-1 and TRBJ1-5, with D hard to call. This CDR3 is built from 13 residues. Germline CDR1 is MGHRA and CDR2 is YSYEKL. Trimming cost V 2 bases and J 7 bases, with 9 bases left between them. The CDR3 coding sequence is TGCGCCAGCAGCCAACTAGACCGGCAGCCCCAGCATTTT. This codes for CASSQLDRQPQHF.

This clonotype turned up a few times. The V gene is TRBV27, the J gene TRBJ2-7, with 8 bases matching TRBD1. The ends lost 6 bases at V and 5 bases at J; junction bases unmatched: 9. The CDR3 loop spans 14 amino acids. Looked up from germline, CDR1 is MNHEY and CDR2 is SMNVEV (reference sequence). CDR3 nucleotide sequence: TGTGCCAGCAGCCGAGGGACAGGAGGCAACGAGCAGTACTTC. This encodes CASSRGTGGNEQYF.

The chain uses TRBV29-1 and TRBJ2-7, with D tentatively TRBD1 (6 bases). Germline assignment: CDR1 SQVTM and CDR2 ANQGSEA. V was cut by 0 bases and J by 5 bases, with 17 bases left in between. The CDR3 has 15 residues. The CDR3 spells CSVEDASGAGDEQYF. The CDR3 DNA is TGCAGCGTTGAAGACGCCTCAGGGGCAGGCGACGAGCAGTACTTC.

The chain is built from TRBV7-6 and TRBJ2-3; weak D call: TRBD2 (6 bases). Germline V gene data show CDR1 as SGHVS and CDR2 as FNYEAQ. This CDR3 has 13 amino acids. Trimming cost V 6 bases and J 1 base, with 8 bases left between them. CDR3 sequence: CASRPSGTDTQYF. As DNA, the CDR3 is TGTGCCAGCAGACCTAGCGGCACAGATACGCAGTATTTT.

This chain connects TRBV24-1 to TRBJ1-6; TRBD1 aligns across 8 bases. Trimming removed 5 bases from V and 9 bases from J; junction bases left unmatched: 2. CDR1 KGHDR and CDR2 SFDVKD come from the germline V gene. The CDR3 is 13 amino acids. The CDR3, as DNA: TGTGCCACCAGTGGGACAGGGAGTTCACCCCTCCACTTT. It is translated as CATSGTGSSPLHF.

This clonotype has a handful of counts. The chain carries TRBV5-1 and TRBJ1-2; perhaps TRBD1 as D (5 bases). The V and J ends lost 6 bases and 3 bases respectively, with 15 bases between them. CDR3 size: 14 residues. Germline V CDR1 and CDR2: SGHRS, YFSETQ. The CDR3 loop is CASMEPGWDYGYTF. The CDR3 bases are TGCGCCAGCATGGAGCCAGGGTGGGACTATGGCTACACCTTC.